A single sample gave rise to the 28 T cell receptor beta chains below, sequenced in a study of T cell repertoires in cytomegalovirus infection. TCRdb re-called the reads with MiXCR, one entry per CDR3 protein. The table records roughly 570,000 distinct CDR3 sequences, around 40% of them present only once. For these TCRs, the target antigens are not known. The sequencing here drew on cultured PBMCs, taken from culture after CMV antigen stimulation. The source of these receptors is a human donor in good health (CMV status not recorded). Some clones in this sample may be carry-over from other donors' samples.

The V and J genes are TRBV20-1 and TRBJ1-4; D gene uncertain. The CDR3 has 13 amino acids. CDR1 is DFQATT, CDR2 SNEGSKA, per germline (reference sequence). V was shortened by 6 bases and J by 10 bases, with 18 bases between the two germline ends. This chain's CDR3 is CSAESTVEGKLFF. CDR3 coding DNA: TGCAGTGCCGAATCGACGGTTGAGGGAAAACTGTTTTTT.

The chain uses TRBV19 and TRBJ1-1, with TRBD1 matching over 8 bases. This CDR3 comprises 16 residues. Trimming cost V 3 bases and J 5 bases; bases outside gene matches: 11. Germline V gene data show CDR1 as LNHDA and CDR2 as SQIVND (reference sequence). CDR3 in DNA: TGTGCCAGTAGTATTAGCCCGTCACAGGGGGGGACTGAAGCTTTCTTT. Its translation: CASSISPSQGGTEAFF.

This clonotype was seen a few times. The rearrangement links TRBV7-2 to TRBJ1-6; no clear D. V lost 10 bases and J 1 base, leaving 11 bases between the germline ends. Germline V gives CDR1 SGHTA, CDR2 FQGNSA. CDR3 length equals 14 residues. As DNA, the CDR3 is TGTGCCATATCCCGTGTGTCCTATAATTCACCCCTCCACTTT. This encodes CAISRVSYNSPLHF.

This chain connects TRBV7-2 to TRBJ2-7, with TRBD2 matching 9 bases. The germline CDR1 and CDR2 sequences are SGHTA and FQGNSA. J lost 3 bases, V lost 1 base, and 4 bases had no gene match. The CDR3 totals 15 residues. The CDR3 region has the DNA TGTGCCAGCAGCTTAGATGCGGGGGGGGGCTACGAGCAGTACTTC. This sequence encodes CASSLDAGGGYEQYF.

This clonotype was picked up a small number of times. This chain connects TRBV9 to TRBJ2-1; perhaps TRBD2 as D (6 bases). CDR1 SGDLS and CDR2 YYNGEE come from the germline V gene. Trimming cost V 2 bases and J 2 bases, with 11 bases left between them. The CDR3 contains 15 residues. The CDR3 loop is CASSVLSGTYNEQFF. In DNA form, the CDR3 reads TGTGCCAGCAGCGTTCTTAGCGGAACCTACAATGAGCAGTTCTTC.

This clonotype was observed a handful of times. The J gene is TRBJ2-4, the V gene TRBV5-4; 7 bases match TRBD1. The CDR3 is made up of 15 amino acids. V shed 3 bases, J shed 6 bases, and the junction held 9 bases outside the gene matches. Germline assignment: CDR1 SGHNT and CDR2 YYREEE (reference sequence). The CDR3 DNA follows: TGTGCCAGCAGCTATGGTTCGGGACAGTTAAACATTCAGTACTTC. Translating it yields CASSYGSGQLNIQYF.

This chain joins TRBV7-9 and TRBJ2-3; the match to TRBD2 covers 8 bases. Germline-derived CDR1 and CDR2 are SEHNR and FQNEAQ (reference sequence). This CDR3 is 16 amino acids long. With V trimmed by 1 base and J by 6 bases, 9 bases remained unmatched. In nucleotides, the CDR3 is TGTGCCAGCAGCTTAGTCTCCAGCGGGAGAGCGGATACGCAGTATTTT. Translated, it gives CASSLVSSGRADTQYF. Supplemented by reference TRBV7-9 and TRBJ2-3, the full variable domain reads DTGVSQNPRHKITKRGQNVTFRCDPISEHNRLYWYRQTLGQGPEFLTYFQNEAQLEKSRLLSDRFSAERPKGSFSTLEIQRTEQGDSAMYLCASSLVSSGRADTQYFGPGTRLTVL.

This clonotype appeared once. The chain combines TRBV4-3 with TRBJ2-7; possibly TRBD1 or TRBD2 for D (5 bases each). CDR1 LGHNA and CDR2 YSLEER come from the germline V gene. The length of the CDR3 is 16 residues. Between the trimmed V and J ends, which lost 3 bases and 5 bases, there was a span of 20 bases. The CDR3 region is CASSQGPAGNTDEQYF. In nucleotides, the CDR3 is TGCGCCAGCAGCCAGGGACCCGCAGGGAACACAGACGAGCAGTACTTC.

V gene TRBV18 combines with J gene TRBJ2-7; the match to TRBD2 covers 8 bases. This CDR3 spans 15 amino acids. Germline V lookup: CDR1 KGHSH, CDR2 LQKENI. V lost 2 bases, J lost 2 bases, and 5 bases stayed unmatched. CDR3: CASSPSAGGAYEQYF. CDR3 sequence (DNA): TGTGCCAGCTCACCATCGGCCGGGGGGGCCTACGAGCAGTACTTC.

The rearrangement joins TRBV7-2 to TRBJ1-5; 7 nucleotides match TRBD1. Unmatched junction bases numbered 10, after V lost 8 bases and J lost 3 bases. This CDR3 region has 15 residues. The V gene's germline CDR1 is SGHTA and CDR2 FQGNSA. The CDR3 loop reads CASHFGTVNNQPQHF. The CDR3 coding sequence is TGTGCCAGCCATTTCGGGACAGTGAACAATCAGCCCCAGCATTTT. Complete variable domain (other parts from reference TRBV7-2 and TRBJ1-5): GAGVSQSPSNKVTEKGKDVELRCDPISGHTALYWYRQSLGQGLEFLIYFQGNSAPDKSGLPSDRFSAERTGGSVSTLTIQRTQQEDSAVYLCASHFGTVNNQPQHFGDGTRLSIL.

This clonotype was seen only once. The gene calls are TRBV19 and TRBJ2-2; TRBD1 agrees at 11 bases. J lost 0 bases, V lost 6 bases, and 6 bases had no gene match. The germline gives CDR1 LNHDA, CDR2 SQIVND (reference sequence). CDR3 length: 17 residues. In nucleotides, the CDR3 is TGTGCCAGTAGAAGCGGACAGGGGGCTTCGAACACCGGGGAGCTGTTTTTT. The encoded protein is CASRSGQGASNTGELFF.

This clonotype was counted ten times or more. CDR3 nucleotides: TGTGCCAGCAGCCCCCGACAGGGCTCACCCCTCCACTTT. Encoded protein: CASSPRQGSPLHF. The gene calls are TRBV7-2 and TRBJ1-6; 7 bases align to TRBD1. The CDR3 has 13 residues. From germline, CDR1 is SGHTA and CDR2 FQGNSA. Trimming took 5 bases from V and 10 from J; bases not matched to a gene: 5.

This clonotype showed up many times. The chain uses TRBV7-2 and TRBJ2-7; D uncertain. V shed 5 bases and J shed 3 bases, with 14 bases lying between them. Germline V gene sequence: CDR1 SGHTA, CDR2 FQGNSA. The CDR3 runs to 14 residues. The CDR3 is CASSPSTGGYEQYF. For the CDR3, the DNA is TGTGCCAGCAGCCCCTCGACTGGCGGCTACGAGCAGTACTTC.

V usage is TRBV5-1 and J usage is TRBJ2-2, with a possible D match to TRBD2 (6 bases). Germline CDR1 and CDR2: SGHRS and YFSETQ. Trimming cost V 3 bases and J 6 bases, with 15 bases left between them. The CDR3 covers 15 residues. CDR3 nucleotide sequence: TGCGCCAGCAGCTCCGGGAGCAACGCACCCGGGGAGCTGTTTTTT. This encodes CASSSGSNAPGELFF.

The chain combines TRBV7-8 with TRBJ1-1; TRBD1 matches 9 bases. With V trimmed by 3 bases and J by 3 bases, 5 bases remained unmatched. The length of the CDR3 is 15 residues. From germline, CDR1 is SGHVS and CDR2 FQNEAQ. The CDR3 DNA sequence: TGTGCCAGCAGCTTTAGGACAGGGGACGACACTGAAGCTTTCTTT. This gives the protein CASSFRTGDDTEAFF.

The chain recombines TRBV20-1 with TRBJ2-7; 9 bases fit TRBD1. This CDR3 is 16 amino acids long. The junction had 13 bases not matched to a gene; V was cut back by 3 bases and J by 4 bases. Germline-derived CDR1 and CDR2 are DFQATT and SNEGSKA (reference sequence). The CDR3 DNA reads as TGCAGTGCTAGGACGCCGGGACAGGGAGCCTGGTACGAGCAGTACTTC. Its protein product is CSARTPGQGAWYEQYF.

The sample holds a few counts of this clonotype. The chain recombines TRBV11-3 with TRBJ2-6; no clear D. Trimming removed 5 bases at V and 0 bases at J, with 11 bases between. This CDR3 comprises 16 residues. Germline values: CDR1 SGHNT, CDR2 YENEEA. In DNA form, the CDR3 reads TGTGCCAGCAGCACCAGCCCGGGCTCTGGGGCCAACGTCCTGACTTTC. Its translation: CASSTSPGSGANVLTF. The full variable domain, its missing parts supplied by reference TRBV11-3 and TRBJ2-6, is EAGVVQSPRYKIIEKKQPVAFWCNPISGHNTLYWYLQNLGQGPELLIRYENEEAVDDSQLPKDRFSAERLKGVDSTLKIQPAELGDSAVYLCASSTSPGSGANVLTFGAGSRLTVL.

The CDR3 reads CASTSGTDYGYTF. The CDR3 nucleotides are TGTGCCAGCACTTCTGGGACAGACTATGGCTACACCTTC. This chain uses TRBV7-8 with TRBJ1-2, with TRBD1 matching 7 bases. After removal of 7 bases from V and 3 bases from J, the junction contained 5 bases not matched to a gene. Germline CDR1 SGHVS, CDR2 FQNEAQ. The CDR3 length is 13 residues.

This clonotype was observed a few times. This chain connects TRBV7-2 to TRBJ2-1, with TRBD2 as a possible D gene (7 bases). V lost 4 bases and J lost 5, with 12 bases in between. The germline CDR1 and CDR2 sequences are SGHTA and FQGNSA. The CDR3 covers 14 residues. The CDR3 DNA reads TGTGCCAGCAGCTGGGGGGGCGCGGACAATGAGCAGTTCTTC. It encodes CASSWGGADNEQFF.

Concerning this clonotype itself: This may be a read error: a much more frequent sequence differs by one nucleotide. The V and J genes are TRBV7-2 and TRBJ1-5; 9 nucleotides match TRBD1. The CDR3 runs to 15 residues. Germline CDR1 SGHTA, CDR2 FQGNSA. The CDR3 sequence is CANSLTGGLNQPQHF. The CDR3 DNA is TGTGCCAACAGCTTGACAGGGGGTTTAAATCAGCCCCAGCATTTT.

This clonotype has more than one count but fewer than ten. J is TRBJ1-1 and V is TRBV5-4; D is possibly TRBD1 (6 bases). Trimming took 4 bases from V and 5 from J, leaving 24 bases between them. The CDR3 loop spans 17 amino acids. Germline CDR1 is SGHNT and CDR2 is YYREEE (reference sequence). CDR3: CASSPRDKRPSGTEAFF. CDR3 nucleotide sequence: TGTGCCAGCAGCCCCCGGGACAAAAGGCCCTCGGGGACTGAAGCTTTCTTT.

The J gene is TRBJ2-7, the V gene TRBV10-3; no clear D. V shed 10 bases and J shed 7 bases, with 23 bases lying between them. Per germline, CDR1 ENHRY and CDR2 SYGVKD. This CDR3 has 14 amino acids. CDR3 sequence: CATSVAALAVEQYF. CDR3 DNA: TGTGCCACCAGCGTGGCAGCCCTTGCCGTTGAGCAGTACTTC.

This rearrangement joins TRBV12-3 or TRBV12-4 to TRBJ1-1; 11 bases agree with TRBD1. Losses at the gene ends were 3 bases for V and 6 bases for J; bases not matched to a gene: 6. This CDR3 spans 15 amino acids. The CDR3 sequence is CASSFRGQGESEAFF. The DNA for the CDR3 is TGTGCCAGCAGTTTTAGGGGACAGGGGGAGTCTGAAGCTTTCTTT.

This clonotype has more than one count but fewer than ten. For the CDR3, the DNA is TGTGCCAGCAGTTTGACAGAGGGGGTCCCAGATACGCAGTATTTT. Residues: CASSLTEGVPDTQYF. The chain links TRBV12-3 or TRBV12-4 to TRBJ2-3; D perhaps matches TRBD1 (6 bases). The V end was cut by 3 bases, the J end by 4 bases, with 14 bases between. This CDR3 spans 15 amino acids.

This clonotype turned up a few times. The chain combines TRBV7-9 with TRBJ2-3; D call uncertain. Trimming took 1 base from V and 4 from J, leaving 6 bases between them. Germline CDR1 is SEHNR and CDR2 is FQNEAQ (reference sequence). The CDR3 spans 13 residues. CDR3 sequence (DNA): TGTGCCAGCAGCTTAGATGTTTCAGATACGCAGTATTTT. As protein: CASSLDVSDTQYF.

This clonotype has only a few counts. CDR3 DNA: TGTGCCAGCAGTCCAGGCGGGGGCCGGGCCACAGATACGCAGTATTTT. This translates into CASSPGGGRATDTQYF. The chain couples TRBV12-3 or TRBV12-4 to TRBJ2-3; tentatively, D is TRBD2 (7 bases). The CDR3 runs 16 residues. Trimming cost V 5 bases and J 2 bases, with 17 bases left between them.

This chain links TRBV19 with TRBJ2-1; 10 nucleotides align to TRBD1. Germline CDR1 LNHDA, CDR2 SQIVND (reference sequence). V was clipped by 6 bases and J by 3 bases; unmatched bases: 8. CDR3 length equals 16 residues. CDR3 in amino acids: CASRRTGTGDYNEQFF. In nucleotides, the CDR3 is TGTGCCAGTAGAAGGACCGGGACAGGGGACTACAATGAGCAGTTCTTC.

V usage is TRBV25-1 and J usage is TRBJ2-5; D call uncertain. The last part of the DNA fits TRBJ2-3 better; the J call may be wrong. CDR1 is MGHDK, CDR2 SYGVNS, per germline. The CDR3 is 13 residues long. The CDR3 protein is CASSGSMGDTQYF. Written as DNA, the CDR3 is TGTGCCAGCAGTGGGTCCATGGGAGATACGCAGTATTTT.